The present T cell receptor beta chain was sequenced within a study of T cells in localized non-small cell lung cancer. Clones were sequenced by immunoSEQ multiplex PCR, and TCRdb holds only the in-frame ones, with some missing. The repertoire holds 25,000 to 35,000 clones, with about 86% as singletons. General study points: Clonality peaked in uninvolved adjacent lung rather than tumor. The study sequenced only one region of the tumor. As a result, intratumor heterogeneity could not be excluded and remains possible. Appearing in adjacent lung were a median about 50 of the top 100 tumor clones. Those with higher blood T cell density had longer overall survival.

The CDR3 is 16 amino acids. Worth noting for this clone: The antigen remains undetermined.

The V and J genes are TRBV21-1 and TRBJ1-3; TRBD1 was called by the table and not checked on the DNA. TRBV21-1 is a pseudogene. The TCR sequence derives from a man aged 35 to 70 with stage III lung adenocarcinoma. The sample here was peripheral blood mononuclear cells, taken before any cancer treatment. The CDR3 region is CASSKASAVSGNTIYF. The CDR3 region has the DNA TGTGCCAGCAGCAAAGCCTCTGCAGTCTCTGGAAACACCATATATTTT.